This T cell receptor (beta chain) derives from a study of shared clonotypes between healthy human individuals. Study overall: CD4 naive cells filled three plates per donor, CD4 memory three, CD8 naive two and CD8 memory one.

Trimming took 7 bases from V and 5 from J, leaving 15 bases between them. Germline V gene data show CDR1 as LNHDA and CDR2 as SQIVND (reference sequence). This CDR3 has 14 residues. The study enrolled healthy HIV-negative adults without recent acute infections or vaccinations as donors. Only in-frame clones appear in the TCRdb table, and some are missing; sequencing was by immunoSEQ multiplex PCR. The data show some 2.1 million clones, roughly 94% seen once. Sequences were obtained from naive CD4+ T cells sorted from blood. Subset reported: CD45RA+ positively selected. The TCR was taken from a man aged 18-30 years in good health. The chain carries TRBV19 and TRBJ1-5; tentatively, D is TRBD1 (5 bases). CDR3 in DNA: TGTGCCAGTATAGGGGTAAGATGGGATCAGCCCCAGCATTTT. Encoded protein: CASIGVRWDQPQHF.